The 29 T cell receptor beta chains presented below share a single source sample, sequenced in a study of T cell responses to AZD1222 COVID-19 vaccine. The repertoire was sequenced with immunoSEQ multiplex PCR; TCRdb's copy has only in-frame clones and lacks some. Here the sample spans 150,000 to 200,000 clones, about 92% being singletons. Material: peripheral blood, obtained on day 0 of AZD1222 vaccination. The source of these receptors is an adult in good health.

The V call is TRBV9, the J call TRBJ2-2; no definite D call. With 2 bases removed from V and 5 bases from J, the gap between germline ends came to 7 bases. From germline, CDR1 is SGDLS and CDR2 YYNGEE. The CDR3 covers 13 residues. The CDR3 region has the DNA TGTGCCAGCAGCGTCGGTAGTACCGGGGAGCTGTTTTTT. It codes for CASSVGSTGELFF.

DNA of the CDR3: TGTGCCATCAGTGAGGCCGGGACGTCGAACACTGAAGCTTTCTTT. Its translation is CAISEAGTSNTEAFF. This rearrangement joins TRBV10-3 to TRBJ1-1; TRBD1 might be the D (5 bases). Germline V gene sequence: CDR1 ENHRY, CDR2 SYGVKD. The CDR3 runs to 15 residues. V shed 2 bases and J shed 1 base, with 11 bases lying between them.

The chain is built from TRBV30 and TRBJ2-7; 9 bases are shared with TRBD2. J gave up 4 bases and V 0 bases, and 7 bases lay outside the gene matches. The CDR3 has 15 residues. The germline V gene has CDR1 GTSNPN and CDR2 SVGIG (reference sequence). CDR3 bases: TGTGCCTGGAGTGTAGGGGCGGGAGGGAGTTACGAGCAGTACTTC. Protein product: CAWSVGAGGSYEQYF.

CDR3 residues: CASSAHSGEKLFF. CDR3 nucleotide sequence: TGTGCCAGCAGCGCTCACAGCGGGGAAAAACTGTTTTTT. The V and J genes are TRBV9 and TRBJ1-4; D is unclear. V lost 3 bases, J lost 8 bases, and 11 bases lay in between. Germline-derived CDR1 and CDR2 are SGDLS and YYNGEE. The CDR3 consists of 13 residues.

The chain couples TRBV4-3 to TRBJ1-2, with D maybe TRBD1 (6 bases). Per germline, CDR1 LGHNA and CDR2 YSLEER. The CDR3 contains 15 residues. Trimming cost V 2 bases and J 4 bases, with 14 bases left between them. The CDR3 region has the DNA TGCGCCAGCAGCCAACGGACAGCTTACTCCTATGGCTACACCTTC. It yields the protein CASSQRTAYSYGYTF.

This chain uses TRBV2 with TRBJ1-4; D unclear. The germline V gene has CDR1 SNHLY and CDR2 FYNNEI. V dropped 6 bases and J dropped 4 bases, with 12 bases sitting between them. The CDR3 has 14 residues. CDR3 residues: CASRKSSDNEKLFF. CDR3 DNA sequence: TGTGCCAGCAGGAAATCGTCCGATAATGAAAAACTGTTTTTT.

The V gene is TRBV4-1, the J gene TRBJ2-1; 9 bases match TRBD1. V gave up 3 bases and J gave up 13 bases; unmatched junction bases: 4. From germline, CDR1 is MGHRA and CDR2 YSYEKL. The CDR3 spans 12 residues. CDR3 nucleotide sequence: TGCGCCAGCAGCCAGGCCACAGGGGGCCAGTTCTTC. It encodes CASSQATGGQFF.

The chain couples TRBV5-4 to TRBJ1-1, with D tentatively TRBD1 (5 bases). The germline V gene encodes CDR1 SGHNT and CDR2 YYREEE (reference sequence). The CDR3 loop spans 16 amino acids. V was trimmed by 0 bases and J by 5 bases, leaving 17 bases between them. This CDR3 is CASSLEGAGVGTEAFF. CDR3 coding DNA: TGTGCCAGCAGCTTGGAAGGGGCAGGCGTGGGGACTGAAGCTTTCTTT.

The sample holds a few counts of this clone. This chain connects TRBV5-6 to TRBJ1-3; no clear D. V gave up 0 bases and J gave up 4 bases, with 5 bases separating them. Germline V lookup: CDR1 SGHDT, CDR2 YYEEEE. CDR3 length: 13 residues. The CDR3 here is CASSLDSGNTIYF. CDR3 coding DNA: TGTGCCAGCAGCTTGGATTCCGGAAACACCATATATTTT.

V and J are TRBV7-3 and TRBJ2-1; 7 bases are shared with TRBD2. The V gene's germline CDR1 is SGHTA and CDR2 FQGTGA. The CDR3 covers 14 residues. The V gene end was trimmed by 3 bases and the J gene end by 9 bases; junction bases not matched to a gene: 8. CDR3 amino acids: CASSLGLLGGEQFF. Here the CDR3 DNA reads TGTGCCAGCAGCTTGGGACTACTCGGGGGTGAGCAGTTCTTC.

The chain links TRBV12-3 or TRBV12-4 to TRBJ1-5, with D uncertain. V lost 6 bases, J lost 3 bases, and 9 bases lay in between. This CDR3 has 13 amino acids. The CDR3: CASSSAINQPQHF. In nucleotides, the CDR3 is TGTGCCAGCAGCTCGGCCATCAATCAGCCCCAGCATTTT.

The chain links TRBV7-2 to TRBJ2-7; D is possibly TRBD1 or TRBD2 (5 bases each). CDR1 and CDR2 from the germline V gene are SGHTA and FQGNSA. The ends were cut back, 1 base at V and 5 bases at J, with 12 bases in the middle. The CDR3 length is 14 residues. This CDR3 is CASSLDTGRDEQYF. CDR3 coding DNA: TGTGCCAGCAGCTTAGACACGGGGCGGGACGAGCAGTACTTC.

This chain joins TRBV15 and TRBJ1-1, with D tentatively TRBD1 (6 bases). Germline-derived CDR1 and CDR2 are LNHNV and YYDKDF (reference sequence). This CDR3 region has 16 residues. V dropped 2 bases and J dropped 3 bases, with 16 bases sitting between them. The CDR3 DNA reads as TGTGCCACCAGCAGACCCTTCGGGGGGCAGGACACTGAAGCTTTCTTT. Translated, it gives CATSRPFGGQDTEAFF.

The chain couples TRBV7-6 to TRBJ1-3, with D hard to call. Trimming pared 9 bases from V and 0 bases from J, leaving 9 bases between. CDR1 and CDR2 from the germline V gene are SGHVS and FNYEAQ. CDR3 length: 13 residues. The CDR3 loop is CASLGFSGNTIYF. CDR3 nucleotide sequence: TGTGCCAGTCTGGGGTTCTCTGGAAACACCATATATTTT.

The genes are TRBV10-3 and TRBJ1-1, with TRBD1 identical over 11 bases. The CDR3 sequence is 16 residues long. Germline V gives CDR1 ENHRY, CDR2 SYGVKD. V shed 2 bases and J 6 bases; nucleotides not matched to a gene: 8. Written as DNA, the CDR3 is TGTGCCATCAGTGAGGTCCACGGACAGGGGGCTTCTGAAGCTTTCTTT. Encoded protein: CAISEVHGQGASEAFF.

V usage is TRBV19 and J usage is TRBJ2-1; 12 bases are shared with TRBD1. CDR1 and CDR2 from the germline V gene are LNHDA and SQIVND (reference sequence). V lost 3 bases, J lost 9 bases, and 9 bases stayed unmatched. The CDR3 is 16 amino acids. CDR3 protein: CASSILKGQGASEQFF. CDR3 nucleotide sequence: TGTGCCAGTAGTATCTTAAAGGGACAGGGGGCCAGTGAGCAGTTCTTC.

V is TRBV19 and J is TRBJ1-1; perhaps TRBD1 as D (5 bases). Trimming pared 9 bases from V and 4 bases from J, leaving 15 bases between. CDR1 and CDR2 from the germline V gene are LNHDA and SQIVND (reference sequence). The CDR3 is 13 amino acids. The CDR3 bases are TGTGCCAGCAAGCGGTGGGGGATCACTGAAGCTTTCTTT. It encodes CASKRWGITEAFF.

The CDR3 coding sequence is TGTGCCAGCAGTGAACAGGGCCCAACTAATGAAAAACTGTTTTTT. As protein: CASSEQGPTNEKLFF. This chain uses TRBV6-1 with TRBJ1-4; weak D call: TRBD1 (5 bases). From germline, CDR1 is MNHNS and CDR2 SASEGT. Trimming left V 2 bases short and J 0 bases short, with 7 bases between. This CDR3 contains 15 residues.

The J gene is TRBJ2-1, the V gene TRBV6-5, with TRBD2 matching over 8 bases. Germline CDR1 MNHEY, CDR2 SVGAGI. Trimming at V came to 2 bases and at J to 8 bases, leaving 8 bases not matched to a gene. This CDR3 is 15 amino acids long. The CDR3 DNA is TGTGCCAGCAGTTACGAGCGGGGGAGCTCCCATGAGCAGTTCTTC. This sequence encodes CASSYERGSSHEQFF.

CDR3 nucleotide sequence: TGTGCCAGCAGTACTACAACCTACGGGACACGTAGCAATCAGCCCCAGCATTTT. This encodes CASSTTTYGTRSNQPQHF. The chain employs TRBV6-2 or TRBV6-3 and TRBJ1-5, with TRBD1 as a possible D gene (6 bases). The V and J ends lost 5 bases and 0 bases respectively, with 20 bases between them. CDR1 and CDR2 from the germline V gene are MNHEY and SVGEGT. The CDR3 is 18 amino acids.

This clone was detected only once. The chain employs TRBV2 and TRBJ2-7, with 7 bases lining up with TRBD1. The CDR3 consists of 14 residues. Germline V CDR1 and CDR2: SNHLY, FYNNEI. V trimming: 7 bases; J trimming: 3 bases; junction bases outside the gene matches: 9. This CDR3 is CASTQGQVVYEQYF. CDR3 coding DNA: TGTGCCAGCACCCAAGGACAGGTTGTCTACGAGCAGTACTTC. Complete variable domain (other parts from reference TRBV2 and TRBJ2-7): EPEVTQTPSHQVTQMGQEVILRCVPISNHLYFYWYRQILGQKVEFLVSFYNNEISEKSEIFDDQFSVERPDGSNFTLKIRSTKLEDSAMYFCASTQGQVVYEQYFGPGTRLTVT.

The chain links TRBV11-2 to TRBJ2-7; 12 bases fit TRBD1. In germline, CDR1 is SGHAT, CDR2 FQNNGV. The V segment lost 5 bases and the J segment 3 bases; nucleotides outside the gene matches: 5. This CDR3 spans 15 amino acids. The CDR3 nucleotides are TGTGCCAGCAGCGCCCGGGACAGGGGGCACTACGAGCAGTACTTC. This codes for CASSARDRGHYEQYF. The full variable domain, in which reference TRBV11-2 and TRBJ2-7 provide the parts outside the CDR3, is EAGVAQSPRYKIIEKRQSVAFWCNPISGHATLYWYQQILGQGPKLLIQFQNNGVVDDSQLPKDRFSAERLKGVDSTLKIQPAKLEDSAVYLCASSARDRGHYEQYFGPGTRLTVT.

V and J are TRBV18 and TRBJ1-2; a weak D match, TRBD1 (6 bases). The CDR3 contains 17 residues. Germline V lookup: CDR1 KGHSH, CDR2 LQKENI. V lost 0 bases and J 4 bases, leaving 18 bases between the germline ends. For the CDR3, the DNA is TGTGCCAGCTCACCACCTTCGGAAACAGGGCCTTTCTATGGCTACACCTTC. Protein: CASSPPSETGPFYGYTF.

The chain carries TRBV4-2 and TRBJ1-1, with 11 positions matching TRBD1. This CDR3 is 16 amino acids long. Per the germline V gene, CDR1 is LGHNA and CDR2 is YNFKEQ. The V gene end was trimmed by 2 bases and the J gene end by 5 bases; junction bases not matched to a gene: 7. The CDR3: CASSQRTGGSNTEAFF. CDR3 bases: TGTGCCAGCAGCCAAAGGACAGGGGGCTCGAATACTGAAGCTTTCTTT.

The chain recombines TRBV28 with TRBJ1-5; D not certain. Per germline, CDR1 MDHEN and CDR2 SYDVKM. The CDR3 contains 15 residues. Trimming pared 3 bases from V and 2 bases from J, leaving 11 bases between. The CDR3: CASSLPGAGNQPQHF. CDR3 nucleotide sequence: TGTGCCAGCAGTTTGCCGGGTGCGGGCAATCAGCCCCAGCATTTT.

V gene TRBV13 combines with J gene TRBJ2-3; 7 positions match TRBD1. V lost 7 bases to trimming and J lost 2 bases; unmatched junction nucleotides: 3. The CDR3 totals 13 residues. Germline loops: CDR1 PRHDT, CDR2 FYEKMQ (reference sequence). The CDR3 nucleotides are TGTGCCAGCAAGGGGGCAATCACAGATACGCAGTATTTT. Its protein product is CASKGAITDTQYF.

The chain links TRBV10-3 to TRBJ2-2, with D unclear. Germline values: CDR1 ENHRY, CDR2 SYGVKD. Trimming stripped 0 bases from V and 6 bases from J, with 8 bases between. The CDR3 length is 14 residues. Written as DNA, the CDR3 is TGTGCCATCAGTGAGTCGTATGAGGCCGGGGAGCTGTTTTTT. It encodes CAISESYEAGELFF.

The chain links TRBV3-1 (or the pseudogene TRBV3-2) to TRBJ1-1; no clear D. The CDR3 is 12 amino acids. CDR1 is LGHDT, CDR2 YNNKEL, per germline (reference sequence). The V and J ends lost 4 bases and 4 bases respectively, with 7 bases between them. The CDR3 bases are TGTGCCAGCAGCCGCGGGTTCACTGAAGCTTTCTTT. Its translation: CASSRGFTEAFF.

V and J are TRBV5-1 and TRBJ1-2; TRBD1 agrees at 9 bases. CDR3 size: 14 residues. V dropped 5 bases and J dropped 4; count of bases not matched to a gene: 6. Germline-derived CDR1 and CDR2 are SGHRS and YFSETQ. The CDR3 coding sequence is TGCGCCAGCAGAACCGGGACAGGGATCTATGGCTACACCTTC. It encodes CASRTGTGIYGYTF.